Below, 2 T cell receptor beta chains from the same sample are listed, as sequenced in a study of CXCR3-negative and CXCR3-positive naive CD8 T cells. cDNA libraries for TRB were generated by 5' RACE incorporating UMI labels. TCRdb processed the 5' RACE reads again and assigns one entry to each CDR3 protein, with no DNA. This table lists under 55,000 distinct CDR3 sequences. Sequencing was done on a sample of memory CD8+ T cells from blood. These receptors were collected from a human donor in good health. Some clones in this sample may be carry-over from other donors' samples.

This chain links TRBV11-2 with TRBJ2-5. Germline-derived CDR1 and CDR2 are SGHAT and FQNNGV. CDR3 length: 14 residues. The CDR3 loop reads CASSLDQNQETQYF.

V and J are TRBV27 and TRBJ2-7; without DNA, the TCRdb call of TRBD1 cannot be checked. The CDR3 is 14 amino acids. From germline, CDR1 is MNHEY and CDR2 SMNVEV (reference sequence). This CDR3 is CASRPLTGISEQYF.